Listed below are T cell receptor beta chains from one sample, sequenced in a study of early T cells in non-severe SARS-CoV-2 infection. Via MiXCR, TCRdb re-called the 5' RACE reads, giving one row per CDR3 protein. Here the sample spans 40,000 to 45,000 distinct CDR3 sequences, about 6% being singletons. Sequencing was performed on whole blood, taken at baseline. All receptors come from an adult who was a healthcare worker with PCR-confirmed SARS-CoV-2 infection or an uninfected control (not recorded which). CDR3s include the opening cysteine and the closing phenylalanine or tryptophan. Fields, in order: CDR3 DNA, CDR3 protein, J gene, V gene, D gene, clone size. D genes are given only for firm matches. Clone size appears in some rows only: once, few, many, or a class for an expanded clone.

CDR3 DNA: TGTGCCATCAGTCCGACGACTGGGCCTCAGGGGTTC; CDR3 protein: CAISPTTGPQGF; J gene: TRBJ2-1; V gene: TRBV10-3; D gene: -; clone size: few
CDR3 DNA: TGTGCCATTCAACCGGGACAGGGTAACACTGAAGCTTTCTTT; CDR3 protein: CAIQPGQGNTEAFF; J gene: TRBJ1-1; V gene: TRBV10-3; D gene: TRBD1; clone size: many
CDR3 DNA: TGTGCCAGCAGTGACGGGCCAAAAGATACGCAGTATTTT; CDR3 protein: CASSDGPKDTQYF; J gene: TRBJ2-3; V gene: TRBV2; D gene: -; clone size: -
CDR3 DNA: TGTGCCAGCAGTGGTTCCGGGACAGGGGGCTCCTACGAGCAGTACTTC; CDR3 protein: CASSGSGTGGSYEQYF; J gene: TRBJ2-7; V gene: TRBV25-1; D gene: TRBD1; clone size: many
CDR3 DNA: TGTGCCAGCAGCCAAAGGACCGGGATAGCACACTATGGCTACACCTTC; CDR3 protein: CASSQRTGIAHYGYTF; J gene: TRBJ1-2; V gene: TRBV4-2; D gene: -; clone size: few
CDR3 DNA: TGTGCTAGCAGCTTAATTCCCGAGCAGTACTTC; CDR3 protein: CASSLIPEQYF; J gene: TRBJ2-7; V gene: TRBV7-7; D gene: -; clone size: few
CDR3 DNA: TGCGCCAGCAGCCAAGATGGGCGCTACGAGCAGTACTTC; CDR3 protein: CASSQDGRYEQYF; J gene: TRBJ2-7; V gene: TRBV4-1; D gene: -; clone size: few
CDR3 DNA: TGTGCCAGCAGTTACTCAGGGTCCATCTCCTACGAGCAGTACTTC; CDR3 protein: CASSYSGSISYEQYF; J gene: TRBJ2-7; V gene: TRBV6-5; D gene: -; clone size: -
CDR3 DNA: TGCAGTGCTAGAGATCCGGGACAGGGATGGGAGACCCAGTACTTC; CDR3 protein: CSARDPGQGWETQYF; J gene: TRBJ2-5; V gene: TRBV20-1; D gene: TRBD1; clone size: many
CDR3 DNA: TGTGCCATCAGTGAGTCTTTGGCTAGGTACGAGCAGTACTTC; CDR3 protein: CAISESLARYEQYF; J gene: TRBJ2-7; V gene: TRBV10-3; D gene: -; clone size: many
CDR3 DNA: TGTGCCAGCAGCTTAAGGGGATCAGAGACCCAGTACTTC; CDR3 protein: CASSLRGSETQYF; J gene: TRBJ2-5; V gene: TRBV11-2; D gene: -; clone size: -
CDR3 DNA: TGTGCCAGCAAGACGGGACAGGGTGTTTTCAGGGGGGCCAACGTCCTGACTTTC; CDR3 protein: CASKTGQGVFRGANVLTF; J gene: TRBJ2-6; V gene: TRBV2; D gene: TRBD1; clone size: many
CDR3 DNA: TGCGCCAGCAGCTCACAGGGGGCTTCGAACACTGAAGCTTTCTTT; CDR3 protein: CASSSQGASNTEAFF; J gene: TRBJ1-1; V gene: TRBV5-1; D gene: TRBD1; clone size: many
CDR3 DNA: TGTGCCAGCAGCCGCTACTCCGGGACAGGGGTAGCCAAAAACATTCAGTACTTC; CDR3 protein: CASSRYSGTGVAKNIQYF; J gene: TRBJ2-4; V gene: TRBV11-2; D gene: TRBD1; clone size: many
CDR3 DNA: TGTGCCAGCAGTTACTCAATGAACACTGAAGCTTTCTTT; CDR3 protein: CASSYSMNTEAFF; J gene: TRBJ1-1; V gene: TRBV6-2/TRBV6-3; D gene: -; clone size: many
CDR3 DNA: TGTGCCAGCAGCTCCCTGTTGAAGGCAGGGAGGAACACTGAAGCTTTCTTT; CDR3 protein: CASSSLLKAGRNTEAFF; J gene: TRBJ1-1; V gene: TRBV5-4; D gene: -; clone size: -
CDR3 DNA: TGTGCCAGCGGGGTCGACTATGGCTACACCTTC; CDR3 protein: CASGVDYGYTF; J gene: TRBJ1-2; V gene: TRBV6-1; D gene: -; clone size: many
CDR3 DNA: TGTGCCAGCAGCCCGGGACCTCTGAACACCGGGGAGCTGTTTTTT; CDR3 protein: CASSPGPLNTGELFF; J gene: TRBJ2-2; V gene: TRBV7-3; D gene: -; clone size: many
CDR3 DNA: TGTGCCAGCAGCTTAGCCAGGGCTGGAAACACCATATATTTT; CDR3 protein: CASSLARAGNTIYF; J gene: TRBJ1-3; V gene: TRBV11-2; D gene: -; clone size: many
CDR3 DNA: TGTGCCAGCAGTTTTGGGGGTCGCGAGCAGTACTTC; CDR3 protein: CASSFGGREQYF; J gene: TRBJ2-7; V gene: TRBV28; D gene: -; clone size: many
CDR3 DNA: TGTGCCAGCAGCCCCCCGGGGGGTAATGAAAAACTGTTTTTT; CDR3 protein: CASSPPGGNEKLFF; J gene: TRBJ1-4; V gene: TRBV7-9; D gene: -; clone size: few
CDR3 DNA: TGTGCCAGCAGCCCACGACCTAGCCCCGATACGCAGTATTTT; CDR3 protein: CASSPRPSPDTQYF; J gene: TRBJ2-3; V gene: TRBV7-2; D gene: -; clone size: many
CDR3 DNA: TGCGCCAGCAGTGAGTGGACTAGCGGGAAGTATGAGCAGTTCTTC; CDR3 protein: CASSEWTSGKYEQFF; J gene: TRBJ2-1; V gene: TRBV10-1; D gene: TRBD2; clone size: -
CDR3 DNA: TGCAGTGCTAGAGATGGCTTAGGGGGAGAAGAGACCCAGTACTTC; CDR3 protein: CSARDGLGGEETQYF; J gene: TRBJ2-5; V gene: TRBV20-1; D gene: -; clone size: few
CDR3 DNA: TGTGCCAGCAGTTCGACCCCAATGACTAGCGGGGGGGCTGGCTCCTACAATGAGCAGTTCTTC; CDR3 protein: CASSSTPMTSGGAGSYNEQFF; J gene: TRBJ2-1; V gene: TRBV6-2/TRBV6-3; D gene: TRBD2; clone size: few
CDR3 DNA: TGTGCCAGCAGGTTGACTAGCAATTACAATGAGCAGTTCTTC; CDR3 protein: CASRLTSNYNEQFF; J gene: TRBJ2-1; V gene: TRBV6-6; D gene: TRBD2; clone size: -
CDR3 DNA: TGTGCCAGCAGCCACACTCTAACCGGGGAGCTGTTTTTT; CDR3 protein: CASSHTLTGELFF; J gene: TRBJ2-2; V gene: TRBV11-3; D gene: -; clone size: many
CDR3 DNA: TGTGCCAGCAGCGTTAACGGGAATGAGCAGTTCTTC; CDR3 protein: CASSVNGNEQFF; J gene: TRBJ2-1; V gene: TRBV9; D gene: -; clone size: few
CDR3 DNA: TGTGCCAGCAGCTATACAGGGGACTCGGTGGATGGCTACACCTTC; CDR3 protein: CASSYTGDSVDGYTF; J gene: TRBJ1-2; V gene: TRBV12-3/TRBV12-4; D gene: TRBD1; clone size: few
CDR3 DNA: TGTGCCAGCAGAGACGGCTTGAATAATTCACCCCTCCACTTT; CDR3 protein: CASRDGLNNSPLHF; J gene: TRBJ1-6; V gene: TRBV6-5; D gene: -; clone size: many
CDR3 DNA: TGTGCCACCCGGGGCGGGGCGCTAGGCCGCCAGTATTTT; CDR3 protein: CATRGGALGRQYF; J gene: TRBJ2-3; V gene: TRBV12-3/TRBV12-4; D gene: -; clone size: -
CDR3 DNA: TGTGCCAGCAGCTTGGCGGTCCGAACCTACGAGCAGTACTTC; CDR3 protein: CASSLAVRTYEQYF; J gene: TRBJ2-7; V gene: TRBV7-9; D gene: -; clone size: many
CDR3 DNA: TGTGCCAGCAGCTTAGATACTAGCGCCTTTGTCTCCTACAATGAGCAGTTCTTC; CDR3 protein: CASSLDTSAFVSYNEQFF; J gene: TRBJ2-1; V gene: TRBV7-6; D gene: TRBD2; clone size: many
CDR3 DNA: TGCAGCGTTCGAGCGTCCGAGCAGTTCTTC; CDR3 protein: CSVRASEQFF; J gene: TRBJ2-1; V gene: TRBV29-1; D gene: -; clone size: medium-sized
CDR3 DNA: TGTGCCAGCAGCTTAGTATTAAGGGTCTCAAGGGCAAATGAGCAGTTCTTC; CDR3 protein: CASSLVLRVSRANEQFF; J gene: TRBJ2-1; V gene: TRBV7-8; D gene: -; clone size: many
CDR3 DNA: TGTGCCAGCAGGGCCGGCGGGGATTCTGAAGCTTTCTTT; CDR3 protein: CASRAGGDSEAFF; J gene: TRBJ1-1; V gene: TRBV7-9; D gene: -; clone size: many
CDR3 DNA: TGCAGTGCTAGAGTTTCAAACCAAGAGACCCAGTACTTC; CDR3 protein: CSARVSNQETQYF; J gene: TRBJ2-5; V gene: TRBV20-1; D gene: -; clone size: many
CDR3 DNA: TGTGCCAGCGCCCAACCCACAGATACGCAGTATTTT; CDR3 protein: CASAQPTDTQYF; J gene: TRBJ2-3; V gene: TRBV6-2/TRBV6-3; D gene: -; clone size: many
CDR3 DNA: TGTGCCAGCAGCTTAAGGCTTACGAACACCGGGGAGCTGTTTTTT; CDR3 protein: CASSLRLTNTGELFF; J gene: TRBJ2-2; V gene: TRBV11-2; D gene: -; clone size: few
CDR3 DNA: TGTGCCGTGGGATCTCATAGCACAGATACGCAGTATTTT; CDR3 protein: CAVGSHSTDTQYF; J gene: TRBJ2-3; V gene: TRBV4-1; D gene: -; clone size: many
CDR3 DNA: TGTGCCAGTAGTAAGGGAGTAGCTGGGGCCAACGTCCTGACTTTC; CDR3 protein: CASSKGVAGANVLTF; J gene: TRBJ2-6; V gene: TRBV19; D gene: -; clone size: many